This T cell receptor (beta chain) appears in the sequencing data of a study of beta chain features in type 1 diabetes. Whole-study context: Healthy donors, compared against patients, showed similar age, gender and cell yields. Notes on the study in general: Equally in patients and controls, shorter templates might have been favored by PCR. Shortening that was moderate but significant affected the TCRB CDR3s of Type 1 diabetes patients in all four CD4+ subsets.

CDR3 length: 11 residues. Germline assignment: CDR1 SQVTM and CDR2 ANQGSEA. Trimming left V 5 bases short and J 4 bases short, with 6 bases between. Since all of the isolated RNA was reverse transcribed, expressed TCRB transcripts were what got sequenced. The table came from immunoSEQ multiplex PCR; TCRdb's copy has only in-frame clones and leaves some out. The table records about 260,000 clones, 68% of them present only once. Comment on this clone: The antigen remains undetermined.

The origin of this receptor is a man aged 25 to 40 in good health. The rearrangement uses TRBV29-1 and TRBJ2-1, with D hard to call. The sequenced sample was naive CD4+ T cells from blood. CDR3 sequence: CSVLSYNEQFF. For the CDR3, the DNA is TGCAGCGTTCTCAGTTACAATGAGCAGTTCTTC.